The rows below give T cell receptor beta chains drawn from one sample of a study of T cell repertoires in cytomegalovirus infection. In TCRdb, the reads were re-called with MiXCR into one record per CDR3 protein. Among fewer than 250,000 distinct CDR3 sequences listed, about 12% were seen once. The sequenced sample consisted of PBMCs. These TCRs come from a human donor in good health (CMV status not recorded). Some clones in this sample may be carry-over from other donors' samples. Both conserved end residues are part of each CDR3. Fields, in order: D gene, V gene, J gene, clone size, CDR3 DNA, CDR3 protein. D genes are given only for firm matches. Expanded clones are given a class, and other clones once, few, many or no size at all.

d_call: TRBD2; v_call: TRBV20-1; j_call: TRBJ2-4; clone_size: many; cdr3_nt: TGCAGTGCCCCAGGACTAGTGGGGAACATTCAGTACTTC; cdr3_aa: CSAPGLVGNIQYF
d_call: TRBD1; v_call: TRBV7-8; j_call: TRBJ1-2; clone_size: many; cdr3_nt: TGTGCCAGCAGCTTAGGGACAGGGTATGGCTACACCTTC; cdr3_aa: CASSLGTGYGYTF
d_call: TRBD1; v_call: TRBV6-2/TRBV6-3; j_call: TRBJ2-2; clone_size: NA; cdr3_nt: TGTGCCAGCAGCGGCCACAGGGGGCCGAACACCGGGGAGCTGTTTTTT; cdr3_aa: CASSGHRGPNTGELFF
d_call: TRBD1; v_call: TRBV2; j_call: TRBJ2-2; clone_size: NA; cdr3_nt: TGTGCCAGCACCGAGACAGGGGGTACCGGGGAGCTGTTTTTT; cdr3_aa: CASTETGGTGELFF
d_call: TRBD2; v_call: TRBV15; j_call: TRBJ2-1; clone_size: many; cdr3_nt: TGTGCCACCAGCAAGCGGGAGGACTCCTACAATGAGCAGTTCTTC; cdr3_aa: CATSKREDSYNEQFF
d_call: TRBD2; v_call: TRBV28; j_call: TRBJ2-1; clone_size: NA; cdr3_nt: TGTGCCACCAAGTTTGGGGGCGAAGCGGGAGGGCCCGGTGAGCAGTTCTTC; cdr3_aa: CATKFGGEAGGPGEQFF
d_call: TRBD2; v_call: TRBV7-3; j_call: TRBJ2-2; clone_size: once; cdr3_nt: TGTGCCAGCAGCTGGACTAGCGGGGGGGCCGACACCGGGGAGCTGTTTTTT; cdr3_aa: CASSWTSGGADTGELFF
d_call: NA; v_call: TRBV20-1; j_call: TRBJ2-2; clone_size: NA; cdr3_nt: TGCAGTGCTGCCACCCGCGCAACCGGGGAGCTGTTTTTT; cdr3_aa: CSAATRATGELFF
d_call: TRBD2; v_call: TRBV6-2/TRBV6-3; j_call: TRBJ2-5; clone_size: few; cdr3_nt: TGTGCCAGCAGCAGACCCACTAGCGGCCAAGAGACCCAGTACTTC; cdr3_aa: CASSRPTSGQETQYF
d_call: NA; v_call: TRBV7-2; j_call: TRBJ2-7; clone_size: NA; cdr3_nt: TGTGCCAGCAGCCACGGGGAGCGGGCCTCCTACGAGCAGTACTTC; cdr3_aa: CASSHGERASYEQYF
d_call: NA; v_call: TRBV7-3; j_call: TRBJ2-5; clone_size: NA; cdr3_nt: TGTGCCAGCAGCACAGCTGTCCAAGAGACCCAGTACTTC; cdr3_aa: CASSTAVQETQYF
d_call: TRBD2; v_call: TRBV6-2/TRBV6-3; j_call: TRBJ2-1; clone_size: many; cdr3_nt: TGTGCCAGCAGGAGCAGCGGGAGGGAAAGCTCCTACAATGAGCAGTTCTTC; cdr3_aa: CASRSSGRESSYNEQFF
d_call: TRBD2; v_call: TRBV20-1; j_call: TRBJ2-1; clone_size: NA; cdr3_nt: TGCAGTGCTAGTCTCCTCACTAGCGGTAATTACAATGAGCAGTTCTTC; cdr3_aa: CSASLLTSGNYNEQFF
d_call: NA; v_call: TRBV28; j_call: TRBJ2-6; clone_size: NA; cdr3_nt: TGTGCCAGCTTCGTCTCTGGGGCCAACGTCCTGACTTTC; cdr3_aa: CASFVSGANVLTF
d_call: NA; v_call: TRBV27; j_call: TRBJ1-3; clone_size: NA; cdr3_nt: TGTGCCAGCAGTTTAGGTTCCGGAGGGGAAGGAAACACCATATATTTT; cdr3_aa: CASSLGSGGEGNTIYF
d_call: NA; v_call: TRBV7-2; j_call: TRBJ1-2; clone_size: many; cdr3_nt: TGTGCCAGCAGTTTAGACTTTGTACAGGGTGGTGGCTACACCTTC; cdr3_aa: CASSLDFVQGGGYTF
d_call: NA; v_call: TRBV7-2; j_call: TRBJ2-1; clone_size: many; cdr3_nt: TGTGCCAGCAGCTTAGGTAGTAACAATGAGCAGTTCTTC; cdr3_aa: CASSLGSNNEQFF
d_call: NA; v_call: TRBV7-2; j_call: TRBJ2-1; clone_size: few; cdr3_nt: TGTGCCAGCAGCTTAGGGGCGGACCGCTACAATGAGCAGTTCTTC; cdr3_aa: CASSLGADRYNEQFF
d_call: TRBD2; v_call: TRBV20-1; j_call: TRBJ2-3; clone_size: many; cdr3_nt: TGCTCCATGGGACCACTAGCGACAGATACGCAGTATTTT; cdr3_aa: CSMGPLATDTQYF
d_call: NA; v_call: TRBV2; j_call: TRBJ1-5; clone_size: NA; cdr3_nt: TGTGCCAGCAGTGAGAGGAATAGCAATCAGCCCCAGCATTTT; cdr3_aa: CASSERNSNQPQHF
d_call: TRBD2; v_call: TRBV28; j_call: TRBJ2-7; clone_size: many; cdr3_nt: TGTGCCAGCAGTTTAATGTGGGGGACTAGCGGGAGGGTTCAGGCCTCCTACGAGCAGTACTTC; cdr3_aa: CASSLMWGTSGRVQASYEQYF
d_call: NA; v_call: TRBV7-3; j_call: TRBJ1-1; clone_size: NA; cdr3_nt: TGTGCCAGCAGCTTAAGGGGAGGTGACAGGGAAGCTTTCTTT; cdr3_aa: CASSLRGGDREAFF
d_call: TRBD1; v_call: TRBV7-2; j_call: TRBJ1-1; clone_size: many; cdr3_nt: TGTGCCAGCAGCTTAGCACGGGACAGCACTGAAGCTTTCTTT; cdr3_aa: CASSLARDSTEAFF
d_call: NA; v_call: TRBV2; j_call: TRBJ2-1; clone_size: few; cdr3_nt: TGTGCCAGTTCTGTGGGCCCTTCCTACAATGAGCAGTTCTTC; cdr3_aa: CASSVGPSYNEQFF
d_call: NA; v_call: TRBV7-9; j_call: TRBJ1-1; clone_size: NA; cdr3_nt: TGTGCCAGCAGCCGGGAGGGGGACAAAGCTTTCTTT; cdr3_aa: CASSREGDKAFF
d_call: TRBD1; v_call: TRBV5-4; j_call: TRBJ1-3; clone_size: many; cdr3_nt: TGTGCCAGCAGCTTAGAGGACAGGGACTATACCTCTGGAAACACCATATATTTT; cdr3_aa: CASSLEDRDYTSGNTIYF
d_call: NA; v_call: TRBV6-1; j_call: TRBJ1-5; clone_size: few; cdr3_nt: TGTGCCAGCCGTCGCGGGGCGAATCAGCCCCAGCATTTT; cdr3_aa: CASRRGANQPQHF
d_call: TRBD1; v_call: TRBV11-3; j_call: TRBJ2-6; clone_size: NA; cdr3_nt: TGTGCCAGCAGCGAAGGGGGCGCTGGGGCCAACGTCCTGACTTTC; cdr3_aa: CASSEGGAGANVLTF
d_call: NA; v_call: TRBV28; j_call: TRBJ1-5; clone_size: many; cdr3_nt: TGTGCCAGCAGTCCCGGGCTAATCAATCAGCCCCAGCATTTT; cdr3_aa: CASSPGLINQPQHF
d_call: NA; v_call: TRBV7-2; j_call: TRBJ1-1; clone_size: many; cdr3_nt: TGTGCCAGCAGCTTATTTACCCCCCCATCAACCATGAACACTGAAGCTTTCTTT; cdr3_aa: CASSLFTPPSTMNTEAFF
d_call: TRBD1; v_call: TRBV2; j_call: TRBJ2-7; clone_size: NA; cdr3_nt: TGTGCCAGCAGTGTCGGGACAGGGACCTACGAGCAGTACTTC; cdr3_aa: CASSVGTGTYEQYF
d_call: NA; v_call: TRBV19; j_call: TRBJ2-3; clone_size: many; cdr3_nt: TGTGCCAGTATGAGGAGGATAATAGCAGATACGCAGTATTTT; cdr3_aa: CASMRRIIADTQYF
d_call: TRBD1; v_call: TRBV20-1; j_call: TRBJ1-5; clone_size: NA; cdr3_nt: TGCAGTGCTAGAGGGGACAGGGGAAGCAATCAGCCCCAGCATTTT; cdr3_aa: CSARGDRGSNQPQHF
d_call: TRBD1; v_call: TRBV24-1; j_call: TRBJ1-5; clone_size: few; cdr3_nt: TGTGCCACCAGTGGGGGGACAGGGGGGTATCAGCCCCAGCATTTT; cdr3_aa: CATSGGTGGYQPQHF
d_call: TRBD1; v_call: TRBV7-6; j_call: TRBJ2-7; clone_size: many; cdr3_nt: TGTGCCAGCAGCAAAACGGACAGGGGCTACGAGCAGTACTTC; cdr3_aa: CASSKTDRGYEQYF
d_call: NA; v_call: TRBV20-1; j_call: TRBJ2-1; clone_size: NA; cdr3_nt: TGCAGTACTAGCTATCTTGGCGGGGGCCCCGGGGATGAGCAGTTCTTC; cdr3_aa: CSTSYLGGGPGDEQFF
d_call: TRBD2; v_call: TRBV5-5; j_call: TRBJ2-5; clone_size: many; cdr3_nt: TGTGGAAGTACGGCTAGCGGGGGGAACTTCCAAGAGACCCAGTACTTC; cdr3_aa: CGSTASGGNFQETQYF
d_call: NA; v_call: TRBV7-2; j_call: TRBJ2-5; clone_size: many; cdr3_nt: TGTGCCAGCAGCGAGGGGCAGGCTAGCGAGACCCAGTACTTC; cdr3_aa: CASSEGQASETQYF
d_call: NA; v_call: TRBV12-3/TRBV12-4; j_call: TRBJ1-2; clone_size: many; cdr3_nt: TGTGCCAGCAGACCCGGGACGGACCAAGGCTACACCTTC; cdr3_aa: CASRPGTDQGYTF
d_call: NA; v_call: TRBV28; j_call: TRBJ2-2; clone_size: many; cdr3_nt: TGTGCCAGCAGTTTTGGGGGCCTCAGCGGGGAGCTGTTTTTT; cdr3_aa: CASSFGGLSGELFF
d_call: TRBD1; v_call: TRBV20-1; j_call: TRBJ1-2; clone_size: NA; cdr3_nt: TGCAGTGCTAGGGACCGGGACAGGGGCTATGGCTACACCTTC; cdr3_aa: CSARDRDRGYGYTF
d_call: NA; v_call: TRBV6-5; j_call: TRBJ1-4; clone_size: NA; cdr3_nt: TGTGCCAGCAGAGACAGGACCGCTAATGAAAAACTGTTTTTT; cdr3_aa: CASRDRTANEKLFF
d_call: NA; v_call: TRBV28; j_call: TRBJ2-5; clone_size: NA; cdr3_nt: TGTGCCAGCAGTGAAGAACGTTCCGTCCCGGGGACCCAGTACTTC; cdr3_aa: CASSEERSVPGTQYF
d_call: NA; v_call: TRBV7-2; j_call: TRBJ1-2; clone_size: many; cdr3_nt: TGTGCCAGCAGCTTAGATACGGGGCTGGCTTCTGGCTACACCTTC; cdr3_aa: CASSLDTGLASGYTF
d_call: NA; v_call: TRBV6-5; j_call: TRBJ2-1; clone_size: NA; cdr3_nt: TGTGCCAGCAGTTACGCGGACAGGGAGGGCAATGAGCAGTTCTTC; cdr3_aa: CASSYADREGNEQFF
d_call: NA; v_call: TRBV4-3; j_call: TRBJ2-7; clone_size: many; cdr3_nt: TGCGCCAGCAGCCAAGATACAGAACAGTCCTACGAGCAGTACTTC; cdr3_aa: CASSQDTEQSYEQYF
d_call: TRBD2; v_call: TRBV7-3; j_call: TRBJ2-3; clone_size: many; cdr3_nt: TGTGCCAGCAGCCCCCGGAGTAGCGGGGGCACAGATACGCAGTATTTT; cdr3_aa: CASSPRSSGGTDTQYF
d_call: TRBD2; v_call: TRBV7-2; j_call: TRBJ2-3; clone_size: many; cdr3_nt: TGTGCCAGCAGCTTACGTCTCGCTAGCGGGAGAGCCGATACGCAGTATTTT; cdr3_aa: CASSLRLASGRADTQYF
d_call: NA; v_call: TRBV4-2; j_call: TRBJ1-1; clone_size: many; cdr3_nt: TGTGCCAGCAGCCCTTCACAGGGAAAGGTCACTGAAGCTTTCTTT; cdr3_aa: CASSPSQGKVTEAFF
d_call: NA; v_call: TRBV15; j_call: TRBJ2-7; clone_size: few; cdr3_nt: TGTGCCACCAGCGGATTAGGGGACGAGCAGTACTTC; cdr3_aa: CATSGLGDEQYF
d_call: NA; v_call: TRBV2; j_call: TRBJ1-2; clone_size: many; cdr3_nt: TGTGCCAGCAGCCTGCTCTATGGCTACACCTTC; cdr3_aa: CASSLLYGYTF
d_call: NA; v_call: TRBV7-2; j_call: TRBJ1-1; clone_size: many; cdr3_nt: TGTGCCAGCAGCTCTCAACACCCAGCCCGGGCTTTCTTT; cdr3_aa: CASSSQHPARAFF
d_call: NA; v_call: TRBV7-3; j_call: TRBJ2-1; clone_size: many; cdr3_nt: TGTGCCAGCAGCTCCCCCGGGGATGAGCAGTTCTTC; cdr3_aa: CASSSPGDEQFF
d_call: NA; v_call: TRBV4-1; j_call: TRBJ1-6; clone_size: NA; cdr3_nt: TGTGCCAGCAGCCAAGATCTCAGGTCCCCCTCGCAGGGGACATCACCCCTCCACTTT; cdr3_aa: CASSQDLRSPSQGTSPLHF
d_call: TRBD2; v_call: TRBV7-3; j_call: TRBJ2-3; clone_size: NA; cdr3_nt: TGTGCCAGCAGCTTAGGGGCTAGGAGCGGGAGGCGCCCGGGCACAGATACGCAGTATTTT; cdr3_aa: CASSLGARSGRRPGTDTQYF
d_call: TRBD2; v_call: TRBV7-2; j_call: TRBJ2-1; clone_size: few; cdr3_nt: TGTGCCAGCAGCTTAGAGGTTGGACTAGCGTATGAGCAGTTCTTC; cdr3_aa: CASSLEVGLAYEQFF
d_call: NA; v_call: TRBV19; j_call: TRBJ2-7; clone_size: NA; cdr3_nt: TGTGCCAGTAGTACCTCTGACGCTTACGAGCAGTACTTC; cdr3_aa: CASSTSDAYEQYF